This T cell receptor (beta chain) was identified in a study of blood T cells in healthy people across ages. A second PCR of roughly 7 to 11 cycles used a sample-barcoded 5' primer and a J-beta primer mix. TCRdb redid the calling of the 5' RACE reads with MiXCR, one entry per CDR3 protein. The sample carries about 810,000 distinct CDR3 sequences, around 34% recorded once. V lost 5 bases to trimming and J lost 2 bases, with 14 bases between them. The CDR3 has 15 amino acids. The germline V gene encodes CDR1 SGHKS and CDR2 YYEKEE (reference sequence). The receptor's source is a man aged 18-30 years in good health. What was sequenced was blood. V gene TRBV5-5 combines with J gene TRBJ1-5; a weak D match, TRBD1 (5 bases). The CDR3 protein is CASRRGESGNQPQHF. CDR3 coding DNA: TGTGCCAGCAGGAGAGGGGAGTCAGGCAATCAGCCCCAGCATTTT.